This T cell receptor beta chain was sequenced for a study of T cell clonotyping in hematopoietic cell transplantation. On this clone: Its antigen is unknown.

Germline V gives CDR1 SGHRS, CDR2 YFSETQ. The V end was cut by 0 bases, the J end by 9 bases, with 13 bases between. The CDR3 is 15 residues long. Points from the study as a whole: At the given depth, recipient repertoires were over 95% de novo clonotypes.

Produced via immunoSEQ multiplex PCR; TCRdb's table is partial and in-frame only. This table has around 25,000 clones, approximately 96% appearing once. This clonotype was obtained from a man between 50 and 59 years old in good health. Some clones in this sample may be carry-over from other donors' samples. This chain joins TRBV5-1 and TRBJ1-6; D is perhaps TRBD1 (6 bases). Sequencing was done on a sample of peripheral blood mononuclear cells. The CDR3 protein is CASSLALGTSSPLHF. The DNA for the CDR3 is TGCGCCAGCAGCTTGGCTCTGGGGACAAGTTCACCCCTCCACTTT.